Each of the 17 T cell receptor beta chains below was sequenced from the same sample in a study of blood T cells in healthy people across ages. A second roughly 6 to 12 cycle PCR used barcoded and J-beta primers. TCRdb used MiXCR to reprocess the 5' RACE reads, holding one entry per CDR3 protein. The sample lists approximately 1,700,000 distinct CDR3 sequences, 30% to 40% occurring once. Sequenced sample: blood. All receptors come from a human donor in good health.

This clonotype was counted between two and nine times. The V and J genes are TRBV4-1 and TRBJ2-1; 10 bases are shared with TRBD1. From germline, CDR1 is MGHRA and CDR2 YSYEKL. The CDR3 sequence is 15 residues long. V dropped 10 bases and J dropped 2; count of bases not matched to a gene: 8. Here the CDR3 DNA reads TGCGCCACCCAGTGGGGGACAGGGGCCTACAATGAGCAGTTCTTC. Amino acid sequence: CATQWGTGAYNEQFF.

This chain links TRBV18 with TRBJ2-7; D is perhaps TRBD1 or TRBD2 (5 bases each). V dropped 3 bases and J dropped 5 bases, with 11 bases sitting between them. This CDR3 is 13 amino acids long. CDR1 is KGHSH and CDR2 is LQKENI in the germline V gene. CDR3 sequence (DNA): TGTGCCAGCTCACCCCCAGGGACGCACGAGCAGTACTTC. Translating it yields CASSPPGTHEQYF.

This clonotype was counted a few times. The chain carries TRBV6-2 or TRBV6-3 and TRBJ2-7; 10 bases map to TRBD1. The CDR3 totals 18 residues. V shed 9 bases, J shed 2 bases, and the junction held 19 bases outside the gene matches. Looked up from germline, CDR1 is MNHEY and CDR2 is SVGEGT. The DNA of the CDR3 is TGTGCCAGTAGAATGGGACAGGGGTTAATCCGGATTACCTACGAGCAGTACTTC. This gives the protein CASRMGQGLIRITYEQYF.

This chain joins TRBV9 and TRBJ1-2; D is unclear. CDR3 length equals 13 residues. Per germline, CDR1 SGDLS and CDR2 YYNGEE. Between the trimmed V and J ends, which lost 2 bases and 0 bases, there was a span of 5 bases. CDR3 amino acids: CASSVVANYGYTF. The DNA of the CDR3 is TGTGCCAGCAGCGTGGTAGCTAACTATGGCTACACCTTC.

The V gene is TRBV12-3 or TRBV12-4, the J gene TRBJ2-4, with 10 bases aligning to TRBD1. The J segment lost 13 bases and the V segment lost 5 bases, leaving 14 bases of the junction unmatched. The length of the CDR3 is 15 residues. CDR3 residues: CASSPGQGISRTQYF. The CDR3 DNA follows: TGTGCCAGCAGTCCGGGACAGGGGATTTCCAGAACCCAGTACTTC.

CDR3 nucleotides: TGCAGCGCCCAAGGGGGGTCCCAGGGAGCCTACGAGCAGTACTTC. Residues: CSAQGGSQGAYEQYF. This chain links TRBV29-1 with TRBJ2-7, with D perhaps being TRBD1 or TRBD2 (6 bases each). V lost 7 bases and J lost 2, with 21 bases in between. Per the germline V gene, CDR1 is SQVTM and CDR2 is ANQGSEA. The CDR3 runs 15 residues.

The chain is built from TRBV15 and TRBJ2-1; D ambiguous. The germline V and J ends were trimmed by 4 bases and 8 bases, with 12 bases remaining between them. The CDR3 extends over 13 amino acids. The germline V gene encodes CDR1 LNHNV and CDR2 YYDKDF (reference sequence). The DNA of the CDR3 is TGTGCCACCAGCACGCCAGGCACCGATGAGCAGTTCTTC. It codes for CATSTPGTDEQFF.

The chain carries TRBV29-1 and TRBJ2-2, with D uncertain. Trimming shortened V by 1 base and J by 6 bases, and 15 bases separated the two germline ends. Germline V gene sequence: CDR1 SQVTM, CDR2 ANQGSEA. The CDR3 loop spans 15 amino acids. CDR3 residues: CSVEAEPDSAGELFF. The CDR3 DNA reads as TGCAGCGTTGAAGCGGAACCCGACTCCGCCGGGGAGCTGTTTTTT.

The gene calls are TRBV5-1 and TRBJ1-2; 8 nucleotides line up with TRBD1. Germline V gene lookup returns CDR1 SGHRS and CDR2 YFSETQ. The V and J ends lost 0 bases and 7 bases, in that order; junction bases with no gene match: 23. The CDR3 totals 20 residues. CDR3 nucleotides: TGCGCCAGCAGCTTGGCAGGGGGCGATGATCCCTCGAATTCTGGCCTTGGCTACACCTTC. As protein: CASSLAGGDDPSNSGLGYTF.

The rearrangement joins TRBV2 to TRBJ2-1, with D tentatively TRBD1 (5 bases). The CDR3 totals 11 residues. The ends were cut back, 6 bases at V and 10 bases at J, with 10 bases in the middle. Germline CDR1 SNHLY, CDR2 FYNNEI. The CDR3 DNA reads TGTGCCAGCAGCCTATACAGGGAGCAGTTCTTC. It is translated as CASSLYREQFF.

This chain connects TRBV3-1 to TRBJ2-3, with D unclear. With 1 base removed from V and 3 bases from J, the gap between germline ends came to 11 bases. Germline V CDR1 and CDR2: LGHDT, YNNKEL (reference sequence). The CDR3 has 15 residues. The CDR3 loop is CASSQVTPTTDTQYF. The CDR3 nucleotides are TGTGCCAGCAGCCAAGTTACCCCGACTACAGATACGCAGTATTTT.

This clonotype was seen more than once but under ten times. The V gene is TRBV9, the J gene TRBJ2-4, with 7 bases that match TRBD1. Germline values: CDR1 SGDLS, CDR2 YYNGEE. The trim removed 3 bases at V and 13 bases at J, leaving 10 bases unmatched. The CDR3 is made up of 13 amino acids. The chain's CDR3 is CASSASPTGLQYF. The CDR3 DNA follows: TGTGCCAGCAGCGCATCTCCGACAGGGCTACAGTACTTC.

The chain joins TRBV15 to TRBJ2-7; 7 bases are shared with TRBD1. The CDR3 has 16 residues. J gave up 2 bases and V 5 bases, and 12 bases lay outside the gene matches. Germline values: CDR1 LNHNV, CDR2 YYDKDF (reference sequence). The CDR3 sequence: CATSDRQGLGPYEQYF. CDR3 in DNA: TGTGCCACCAGCGACCGACAGGGTTTGGGCCCCTACGAGCAGTACTTC.

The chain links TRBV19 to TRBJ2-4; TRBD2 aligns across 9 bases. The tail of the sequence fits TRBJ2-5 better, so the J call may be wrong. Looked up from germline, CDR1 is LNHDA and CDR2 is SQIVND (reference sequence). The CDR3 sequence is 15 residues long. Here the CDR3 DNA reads TGTGCCAGTGCCCCTAGCGGGGCGTACCAAGAGACCCAGTACTTC. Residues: CASAPSGAYQETQYF.

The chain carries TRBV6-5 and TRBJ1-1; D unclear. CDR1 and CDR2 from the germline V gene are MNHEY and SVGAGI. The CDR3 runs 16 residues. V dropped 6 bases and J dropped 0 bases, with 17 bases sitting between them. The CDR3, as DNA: TGTGCCAGCAGCCGCGGGTTTCGGGTGATGAACACTGAAGCTTTCTTT. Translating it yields CASSRGFRVMNTEAFF.

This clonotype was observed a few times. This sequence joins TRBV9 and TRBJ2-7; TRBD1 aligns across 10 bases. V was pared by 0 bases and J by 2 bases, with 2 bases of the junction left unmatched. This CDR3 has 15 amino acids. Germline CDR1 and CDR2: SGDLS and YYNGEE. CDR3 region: CASSVEGTGAYEQYF. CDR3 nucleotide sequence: TGTGCCAGCAGCGTAGAGGGGACAGGGGCCTACGAGCAGTACTTC.

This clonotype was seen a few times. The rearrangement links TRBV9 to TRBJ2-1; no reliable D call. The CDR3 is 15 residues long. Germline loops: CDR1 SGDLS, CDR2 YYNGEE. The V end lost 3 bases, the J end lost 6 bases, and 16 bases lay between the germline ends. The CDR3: CASSDHLGPVNEQFF. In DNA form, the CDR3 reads TGTGCCAGCAGCGACCACCTAGGACCCGTCAATGAGCAGTTCTTC.